The entry below describes one T cell receptor beta chain. Its antigen is not identified. PCR amplification relied on 60 Vbeta primers (plus 13 Jbeta primers). Libraries were prepared by immunoSEQ multiplex PCR; TCRdb keeps only in-frame clonotypes and omits some of them. The sample table includes over 75,000 clones. The sample originates from a study of cytomegalovirus exposure and HLA in healthy donors. Overall study: Around 81% of 300 to 450 genotyped donors fell in the Caucasian-associated ancestry cluster.

Study-level findings and limits: Later on, a genetic analysis was performed. It linked a missense variant in DCLRE1C with V- and J-gene trimming of TCR beta.

The CDR3 loop spans 16 amino acids. Germline lookup yields CDR1 LNHDA and CDR2 SQIVND (reference sequence). V lost 0 bases and J 1 base, leaving 10 bases between the germline ends. The gene calls are TRBV19 and TRBJ1-5; a weak D match, TRBD1 (6 bases). Sequenced input: PBMCs. This receptor was obtained from a girl aged 10-17 years in good health and CMV-seropositive. CDR3 protein: CASSIDGGVSNQPQHF. The CDR3 DNA is TGTGCCAGTAGTATAGATGGGGGCGTGAGCAATCAGCCCCAGCATTTT.